Following are 6 T cell receptor beta chains from one sample sequenced in a study of shared T cell receptors in the human thymus (dated by TCRdb to the early 2020s). The library was prepared using the immunoSEQ multiplex PCR assay. Sourced from immuneACCESS, this table was stored by TCRdb with only in-frame sequences that have V and J called. A share of the clones is absent; for the studies checked, an unresolved V gene accounts for under half, and the remainder has no known explanation. The sample contains hundreds of thousands of clones, approximately 95% of them found a single time. About 0.02% of the sample comes from the top ten. Sequenced: thymocytes. The receptors were gathered from a human donor.

The rearrangement uses TRBV27 and TRBJ2-1; 13 bases are shared with TRBD2. The CDR3 is 17 residues long. Germline V gives CDR1 MNHEY, CDR2 SMNVEV (reference sequence). V was pared by 2 bases and J by 8 bases, with 9 bases of the junction left unmatched. The CDR3 reads CASSLGTSGKFFYEQFF. The CDR3 region has the DNA TGTGCCAGCAGTTTAGGGACTAGCGGGAAATTTTTCTATGAGCAGTTCTTC.

The chain uses TRBV27 and TRBJ2-7; the D call may be TRBD1 or TRBD2 (5 bases each). This CDR3 comprises 14 residues. Germline CDR1 reads MNHEY; CDR2 reads SMNVEV (reference sequence). With 4 bases removed from V and 3 bases from J, the gap between germline ends came to 13 bases. Here the CDR3 DNA reads TGTGCCAGCAGTTACGGGGCCCCCTACTACGAGCAGTACTTC. Its protein product is CASSYGAPYYEQYF.

This chain links TRBV10-3 with TRBJ2-2; the match to TRBD2 covers 8 bases. This CDR3 is 16 amino acids long. V gave up 6 bases and J gave up 2 bases; unmatched junction bases: 8. Germline CDR1 ENHRY, CDR2 SYGVKD. In nucleotides, the CDR3 is TGTGCCATCAGCCAAGCTAGCGGGTTTAACACCGGGGAGCTGTTTTTT. This gives the protein CAISQASGFNTGELFF.

This rearrangement joins TRBV4-1 to TRBJ2-2, with TRBD2 identical over 14 bases. The length of the CDR3 is 17 residues. The ends lost 3 bases at V and 2 bases at J; junction bases unmatched: 2. Germline V CDR1 and CDR2: MGHRA, YSYEKL. The CDR3 DNA reads TGCGCCAGCAGCCAGGGACTAGCGGGAGTTAACACCGGGGAGCTGTTTTTT. Its translation: CASSQGLAGVNTGELFF.

The chain is built from TRBV5-6 and TRBJ1-5; D is uncertain. Germline loops: CDR1 SGHDT, CDR2 YYEEEE. CDR3 length equals 15 residues. V was trimmed by 1 base and J by 0 bases, leaving 8 bases between them. This CDR3 reads CASSLREASNQPQHF. CDR3 bases: TGTGCCAGCAGCTTGAGGGAAGCTAGCAATCAGCCCCAGCATTTT.

The V gene is TRBV28, the J gene TRBJ2-7, with D perhaps being TRBD1 or TRBD2 (5 bases each). The CDR3 spans 14 residues. Germline CDR1 MDHEN, CDR2 SYDVKM. The V end lost 1 base, the J end lost 2 bases, and 9 bases lay between the germline ends. CDR3 amino acids: CASSLFRGPYEQYF. The CDR3 DNA reads TGTGCCAGCAGTTTATTCCGGGGACCCTACGAGCAGTACTTC.